The present TCR beta chain was sequenced within a study of cytomegalovirus exposure and HLA in healthy donors. About the research overall: Ancestry clustering placed about 86% of approximately 420 genotyped donors in the Caucasian-associated cluster. Notes on the study in general: Later analysis suggested most CMV-associated TCR beta chains were HLA-restricted.

Per the germline V gene, CDR1 is SEHNR and CDR2 is FQNEAQ (reference sequence). Trimming stripped 4 bases from V and 4 bases from J, with 5 bases between. The CDR3 consists of 12 residues. Amplification used 60 Vbeta primers and 13 Jbeta primers. Only in-frame clones appear in the TCRdb table, and some are missing; sequencing was by immunoSEQ multiplex PCR. The repertoire consists of about 100,000 clones, with 9.5% to 13% occurring once and the leading ten covering approximately 6.1%. Remarks on this clone: Antigen unknown.

The chain recombines TRBV7-9 with TRBJ1-5, with D hard to call. The clonotype comes from a man aged 35-49 years in good health and CMV-seropositive. Sequenced sample: PBMCs. The CDR3 nucleotides read TGTGCCAGCAGCTCTCTAAATCAGCCCCAGCATTTT. Encoded protein: CASSSLNQPQHF.